Sequencing of this TCR beta chain was carried out in a study of cytomegalovirus exposure and HLA in healthy donors. Study-level points and caveats: More than 15,000 TCR beta sequences were associated with HLA alleles at 0.05 false discovery rate in a later analysis.

It was with 60 Vbeta and 13 Jbeta primers that the PCR ran. Method: immunoSEQ multiplex PCR; TCRdb's copy keeps in-frame clones and lacks some. Of fewer than 200,000 clones listed, about 9% are singletons. Of note for this clone: Its target is unknown.

The CDR3 length is 17 residues. V dropped 4 bases and J dropped 4; count of bases not matched to a gene: 12. Germline-derived CDR1 and CDR2 are MGHRA and YSYEKL. Each donor was healthy, and each was a bone marrow donor. The rearrangement uses TRBV4-1 and TRBJ2-1; TRBD2 aligns across 8 bases. This sequence was found in a woman in her thirties in good health and CMV-seropositive. The sample was PBMCs. CDR3: CASSPRYSGTSYNEQFF. The CDR3 DNA reads as TGCGCCAGCAGCCCTCGATATAGCGGGACCTCGTACAATGAGCAGTTCTTC.